The 26 T cell receptor beta chains below all came from one sample that was sequenced in a study of T cell responses to AZD1222 COVID-19 vaccine. Repertoires were generated with immunoSEQ multiplex PCR, while TCRdb's copy carries only in-frame clones and drops some. Of 110,000 or so clones listed, roughly 88% were seen once; the top ten hold over 10%. The specimen was peripheral blood, collected on day 0 of MenACWY control vaccination. The receptors stem from an adult in good health.

The V call is TRBV5-5, the J call TRBJ1-1; D is perhaps TRBD1 (5 bases). Trimming pared 4 bases from V and 1 base from J, leaving 8 bases between. Looked up from germline, CDR1 is SGHKS and CDR2 is YYEKEE (reference sequence). The CDR3 loop spans 13 amino acids. The CDR3 is CASSHTGNTEAFF. The DNA for the CDR3 is TGTGCCAGCAGCCATACAGGGAACACTGAAGCTTTCTTT.

This CDR3 reads CASSATLWTAYEQYF. The CDR3 region has the DNA TGTGCCAGCAGCGCAACCTTATGGACAGCCTACGAGCAGTACTTC. The V gene is TRBV5-8, the J gene TRBJ2-7, with D maybe TRBD1 (6 bases). The CDR3 spans 15 residues. In germline, CDR1 is SGHTS, CDR2 YDEGEE. V lost 4 bases, J lost 2 bases, and 16 bases lay in between.

This clone was detected once. V gene TRBV7-3 combines with J gene TRBJ1-6, with D tentatively TRBD1 (5 bases). Trimming removed 7 bases from V and 7 bases from J, with 23 bases in between. CDR1 is SGHTA, CDR2 FQGTGA, per germline. CDR3 size: 17 residues. The CDR3 DNA follows: TGTGCCAGCAATTGGTTTCCGGGGACCCCCTTCAATTCACCCCTCCACTTT. It yields the protein CASNWFPGTPFNSPLHF.

The chain employs TRBV28 and TRBJ1-2; D remains unclear. The CDR3 is 13 amino acids. Germline V gives CDR1 MDHEN, CDR2 SYDVKM. Trimming shortened V by 3 bases and J by 8 bases, and 13 bases separated the two germline ends. The CDR3 DNA is TGTGCCAGCAGTTTCGTCCCGACGGGCGGCTACACCTTC. Its protein product is CASSFVPTGGYTF.

This clone has just one count. The genes are TRBV5-5 and TRBJ2-1, with 10 bases fitting TRBD1. With V trimmed by 0 bases and J by 7 bases, 4 bases remained unmatched. CDR1 is SGHKS and CDR2 is YYEKEE in the germline V gene (reference sequence). CDR3 length: 15 amino acids. CDR3 DNA: TGTGCCAGCAGCTTGGCCGGGACAGGGGTGAATGAGCAGTTCTTC. It encodes CASSLAGTGVNEQFF.

The chain carries TRBV7-2 and TRBJ1-1, with D unclear. Germline V CDR1 and CDR2: SGHTA, FQGNSA. The CDR3 length is 14 residues. Trimming took 5 bases from V and 10 from J, leaving 20 bases between them. The CDR3 loop is CASSQDVRPGPAFF. The CDR3 nucleotides read TGTGCCAGCAGCCAAGACGTACGGCCCGGCCCAGCTTTCTTT.

The J gene is TRBJ1-6, the V gene TRBV28; 8 nucleotides align to TRBD1. The germline V gene has CDR1 MDHEN and CDR2 SYDVKM. J was trimmed by 9 bases and V by 7 bases; bases with no gene match: 8. CDR3 length equals 14 residues. CDR3 nucleotide sequence: TGTGCCAGCACCACAGGGGGGTCAGGTTCACCCCTCCACTTT. Its protein is CASTTGGSGSPLHF.

This clone was counted many times. The V and J genes are TRBV12-5 and TRBJ1-2; 8 bases are shared with TRBD1. Germline values: CDR1 LGHNT, CDR2 FRNRAP. The CDR3 loop spans 15 amino acids. V shed 1 base and J 6 bases; nucleotides not matched to a gene: 7. The CDR3 sequence is CASGLETWTGNGYTF. As DNA, the CDR3 is TGTGCTAGTGGTTTGGAAACATGGACAGGGAATGGCTACACCTTC.

This chain uses TRBV13 with TRBJ1-5; possibly TRBD1 for D (6 bases). V gave up 5 bases and J gave up 2 bases, with 13 bases separating them. Per germline, CDR1 PRHDT and CDR2 FYEKMQ (reference sequence). This CDR3 has 15 amino acids. The DNA of the CDR3 is TGTGCCAGCAGCGAGGGCAGGGGCCGCAATCAGCCCCAGCATTTT. This encodes CASSEGRGRNQPQHF.

The chain has TRBV4-3 and TRBJ1-1, with D possibly being TRBD1 (5 bases). Germline V gene data show CDR1 as LGHNA and CDR2 as YSLEER. V was trimmed by 4 bases and J by 6 bases, leaving 15 bases between them. The CDR3 has 14 residues. CDR3 region: CASSRGVELPEAFF. The CDR3 coding sequence is TGCGCCAGCAGCCGAGGGGTAGAACTTCCTGAAGCTTTCTTT.

The rearrangement links TRBV4-2 to TRBJ1-2, with a weak D call TRBD1 (6 bases). The CDR3 extends over 14 amino acids. Trimming removed 2 bases from V and 7 bases from J, with 14 bases in between. Looked up from germline, CDR1 is LGHNA and CDR2 is YNFKEQ. DNA of the CDR3: TGTGCCAGCAGCCAAAGGGGGGGCTGGGGTGGCTACACCTTC. This codes for CASSQRGGWGGYTF.

This chain connects TRBV28 to TRBJ2-1; 10 bases are a match to TRBD2. The CDR3 is made up of 16 amino acids. Germline V gene data show CDR1 as MDHEN and CDR2 as SYDVKM. Trimming removed 4 bases from V and 4 bases from J; junction bases left unmatched: 7. The CDR3 reads CASSSSLAGVYNEQFF. In nucleotides, the CDR3 is TGTGCCAGCAGTTCCTCCCTAGCGGGAGTGTACAATGAGCAGTTCTTC.

The chain is built from TRBV7-9 and TRBJ1-1; maybe TRBD1 (5 bases). The length of the CDR3 is 14 residues. Germline-derived CDR1 and CDR2 are SEHNR and FQNEAQ (reference sequence). The ends were cut back, 1 base at V and 0 bases at J, with 6 bases in the middle. CDR3 amino acids: CASSLGQLNTEAFF. Here the CDR3 DNA reads TGTGCCAGCAGCTTAGGACAGTTGAACACTGAAGCTTTCTTT.

The chain uses TRBV7-9 and TRBJ2-7; D ambiguous. This CDR3 contains 13 residues. The germline V gene encodes CDR1 SEHNR and CDR2 FQNEAQ (reference sequence). The V gene lost 3 bases and the J gene lost 7 bases, with 13 bases spanning the gap. Written as DNA, the CDR3 is TGTGCCAGCAGCTTGGGGATTCTGGGGGAGCAGTACTTC. It is translated as CASSLGILGEQYF.

The genes are TRBV29-1 and TRBJ1-4; D unresolved. The germline CDR1 and CDR2 sequences are SQVTM and ANQGSEA. With 7 bases removed from V and 6 bases from J, the gap between germline ends came to 15 bases. This CDR3 contains 13 residues. CDR3 sequence (DNA): TGCAGCGCAAGGAAAGGGTGGGATGAAAAACTGTTTTTT. Its protein product is CSARKGWDEKLFF. Full variable domain (outside the CDR3, taken from reference TRBV29-1 and TRBJ1-4): SAVISQKPSRDICQRGTSLTIQCQVDSQVTMMFWYRQQPGQSLTLIATANQGSEATYESGFVIDKFPISRPNLTFSTLTVSNMSPEDSSIYLCSARKGWDEKLFFGSGTQLSVL.

The CDR3 DNA sequence: TGCGCCAGCAGTCAGAAGGACATAGATTCGTCTAGCACAGATACGCAGTATTTT. It is translated as CASSQKDIDSSSTDTQYF. The chain combines TRBV23-1 with TRBJ2-3; maybe TRBD1 (5 bases). TRBV23-1 is annotated as an ORF whose role is uncertain. With 3 bases removed from V and 0 bases from J, the gap between germline ends came to 19 bases. This CDR3 comprises 18 residues.

The chain uses TRBV7-4 and TRBJ1-1; D is unclear. The CDR3 covers 13 residues. With 4 bases removed from V and 7 bases from J, the gap between germline ends came to 13 bases. Per the germline V gene, CDR1 is SGHVT and CDR2 is SQSDAQ. The CDR3 DNA sequence: TGTGCCAGCAGCTCCCGCGGGCAGAGTGAAGCTTTCTTT. This gives the protein CASSSRGQSEAFF.

On this clone itself: Distinct nucleotide sequences in the sample also encode this CDR3. The V and J genes are TRBV3-1 (or the pseudogene TRBV3-2) and TRBJ1-1; D not certain. The V and J ends lost 1 base and 3 bases respectively, with 12 bases between them. Germline loops: CDR1 LGHDT, CDR2 YNNKEL (reference sequence). This CDR3 region has 15 residues. The CDR3 bases are TGTGCCAGCAGCCAAGGGACCCGTGGGGACACTGAAGCTTTCTTT. This translates into CASSQGTRGDTEAFF.

The CDR3 DNA is TGTGCCAGCAGTTACAGGCCACAGCTTAATTCACCCCTCCACTTT. Amino acids: CASSYRPQLNSPLHF. The chain joins TRBV6-5 to TRBJ1-6; D is ambiguous. V gave up 2 bases and J gave up 6 bases, with 11 bases separating them. Germline CDR1 MNHEY, CDR2 SVGAGI. The CDR3 is made up of 15 amino acids.

The genes are TRBV19 and TRBJ2-7, with no clear D. Per germline, CDR1 LNHDA and CDR2 SQIVND (reference sequence). The CDR3 spans 16 residues. V dropped 6 bases and J dropped 0 bases, with 18 bases sitting between them. CDR3 sequence reads: CASSVMWRASSYEQYF. Written as DNA, the CDR3 is TGTGCCAGTAGCGTCATGTGGCGCGCCAGCTCCTACGAGCAGTACTTC. The entire variable domain, with the rest obtained from reference TRBV19 and TRBJ2-7, is as follows: DGGITQSPKYLFRKEGQNVTLSCEQNLNHDAMYWYRQDPGQGLRLIYYSQIVNDFQKGDIAEGYSVSREKKESFPLTVTSAQKNPTAFYLCASSVMWRASSYEQYFGPGTRLTVT.

J is TRBJ1-1 and V is TRBV9, with 8 bases fitting TRBD1. V was clipped by 3 bases and J by 3 bases; unmatched bases: 10. The CDR3 runs 16 residues. Germline assignment: CDR1 SGDLS and CDR2 YYNGEE. The CDR3 reads CASSAQGVAWDTEAFF. The DNA for the CDR3 is TGTGCCAGCAGCGCACAGGGGGTGGCGTGGGACACTGAAGCTTTCTTT.

This chain connects TRBV7-9 to TRBJ1-4, with 7 positions matching TRBD1. Per germline, CDR1 SEHNR and CDR2 FQNEAQ (reference sequence). Unmatched junction bases numbered 7, after V lost 7 bases and J lost 5 bases. The CDR3 extends over 14 amino acids. The CDR3 spells CASISGQQNEKLFF. CDR3 sequence (DNA): TGTGCCAGCATCTCGGGACAGCAAAATGAAAAACTGTTTTTT.

The rearrangement links TRBV7-2 to TRBJ2-7, with no clear D. CDR1 is SGHTA and CDR2 is FQGNSA in the germline V gene. The CDR3 consists of 18 residues. V was pared by 2 bases and J by 1 base, with 21 bases between. The CDR3 bases are TGTGCCAGCAGCTTATGGCCGCCCACCGTACTTAGATCCTACGAGCAGTACTTC. Translating gives CASSLWPPTVLRSYEQYF.

The chain combines TRBV5-1 with TRBJ2-5, with D perhaps TRBD1 (6 bases). Per the germline V gene, CDR1 is SGHRS and CDR2 is YFSETQ. The CDR3 covers 15 residues. V was clipped by 5 bases and J by 3 bases, with 17 bases between them. The CDR3 sequence: CASSPDLGGEETQYF. Written as DNA, the CDR3 is TGCGCCAGCAGTCCCGACCTAGGGGGAGAAGAGACCCAGTACTTC.

The CDR3 coding sequence is TGTGCCAGCAGCTTACGGGACAGGCAATACTCTGGGGCCAACGTCCTGACTTTC. This codes for CASSLRDRQYSGANVLTF. The chain joins TRBV7-2 to TRBJ2-6; 8 positions match TRBD1. The CDR3 loop spans 18 amino acids. CDR1 is SGHTA and CDR2 is FQGNSA in the germline V gene. Trimming took 2 bases from V and 0 from J; bases not matched to a gene: 6.

The rearrangement joins TRBV21-1 to TRBJ1-3. TRBV21-1 is assigned pseudogene status. This CDR3 has 15 residues. This CDR3 is CASSSRGISGNTIYF. The CDR3 nucleotides are TGTGCCAGCAGCTCCCGGGGGATCTCTGGAAACACCATATATTTT.